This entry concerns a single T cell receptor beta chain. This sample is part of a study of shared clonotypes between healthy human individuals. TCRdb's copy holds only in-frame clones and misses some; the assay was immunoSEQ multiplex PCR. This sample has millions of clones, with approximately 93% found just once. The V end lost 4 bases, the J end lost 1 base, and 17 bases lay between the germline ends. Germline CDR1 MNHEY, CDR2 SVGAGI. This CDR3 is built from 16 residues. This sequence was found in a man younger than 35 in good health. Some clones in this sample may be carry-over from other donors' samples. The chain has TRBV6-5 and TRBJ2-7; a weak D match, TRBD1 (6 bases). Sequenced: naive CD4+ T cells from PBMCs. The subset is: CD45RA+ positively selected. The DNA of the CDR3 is TGTGCCAGCAGTTCCATAAGGGGGAGACCGTCCTACGAGCAGTACTTC. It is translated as CASSSIRGRPSYEQYF.